What follows is one T cell receptor beta chain and its context. This entry is derived from a study of blood T cell repertoires in COVID-19. The wider study: Samples representing acute and convalescent COVID-19 were sourced from the United States, Italy and Spain.

V dropped 5 bases and J dropped 12; count of bases not matched to a gene: 6. There are 14 residues in the CDR3. Germline-derived CDR1 and CDR2 are MNHEY and SVGEGT. The data were produced by immunoSEQ multiplex PCR, yet TCRdb's version contains in-frame clones alone and is incomplete. The table has tens of thousands of clones, 89% seen once. Sequences were obtained from peripheral blood. The chain employs TRBV6-2 or TRBV6-3 and TRBJ1-6; TRBD1 matches 11 bases. This sequence was found in a woman between 70 and 85 years old with acute or convalescent COVID-19. CDR3 coding DNA: TGTGCCAGCAGTCCCAGGGACAGGGGGGGACCCCTCCACTTT. Translation: CASSPRDRGGPLHF.